The 32 T cell receptor beta chains below all came from one sample that was sequenced in a study of T cell changes during pregnancy in multiple sclerosis (dated by TCRdb to between 2018 and 2021). The library was prepared using the immunoSEQ multiplex PCR assay. What TCRdb holds here is the immuneACCESS table cut down to in-frame rearrangements. Part of the clones is not present; checked against another copy, under half of the missing clones reflect an unresolved V gene, and the others are unexplained. The sample table contains approximately 32,000 clones; only one count was recorded for approximately 92% of them. Under 12% of the sample goes to the ten largest clones. Specimen: CD8+ T cells from peripheral blood mononuclear cells, collected in the second trimester of pregnancy. These receptors originate from a female donor with multiple sclerosis, enrolled in a pregnancy study.

The chain employs TRBV28 and TRBJ2-7, with a possible D match to TRBD2 (5 bases). With 2 bases removed from V and 6 bases from J, the gap between germline ends came to 8 bases. CDR1 is MDHEN, CDR2 SYDVKM, per germline. This CDR3 has 12 residues. The DNA of the CDR3 is TGTGCCAGCAGTTTAGAGCGGTTCGAGCAGTACTTC. Protein sequence: CASSLERFEQYF.

V is TRBV9 and J is TRBJ2-7; D is possibly TRBD1 (6 bases). Trimming left V 0 bases short and J 0 bases short, with 10 bases between. The germline V gene has CDR1 SGDLS and CDR2 YYNGEE. This CDR3 spans 15 amino acids. The CDR3 DNA reads as TGTGCCAGCAGCGTAGACGGACAGCCCTCCTACGAGCAGTACTTC. Translation: CASSVDGQPSYEQYF. Using reference TRBV9 and TRBJ2-7 for the parts outside the CDR3, the full variable domain is DSGVTQTPKHLITATGQRVTLRCSPRSGDLSVYWYQQSLDQGLQFLIQYYNGEERAKGNILERFSAQQFPDLHSELNLSSLELGDSALYFCASSVDGQPSYEQYFGPGTRLTVT.

The chain has TRBV6-5 and TRBJ2-7, with TRBD2 matching over 10 bases. Germline V lookup: CDR1 MNHEY, CDR2 SVGAGI. With V trimmed by 5 bases and J by 6 bases, 7 bases remained unmatched. CDR3 length: 14 residues. The CDR3 DNA reads as TGTGCCAGCAGTCGAAGCGGGAGGGCCCGCGAGCAGTACTTC. Residues: CASSRSGRAREQYF.

The V and J genes are TRBV27 and TRBJ2-3; 9 nucleotides align to TRBD1. V gave up 4 bases and J gave up 6 bases; unmatched junction bases: 11. From germline, CDR1 is MNHEY and CDR2 SMNVEV (reference sequence). The CDR3 contains 16 residues. CDR3 nucleotides: TGTGCCAGCAGTTCTAAGGTGGGGACAGGGCCCGATACGCAGTATTTT. Its translation: CASSSKVGTGPDTQYF.

This chain links TRBV5-6 with TRBJ2-1, with 12 bases fitting TRBD2. The germline gives CDR1 SGHDT, CDR2 YYEEEE. This CDR3 has 17 residues. The V and J ends lost 7 bases and 7 bases, in that order; junction bases with no gene match: 15. In DNA, the CDR3 is TGTGCCAGCCGACTTTCTAGCGGGAGGGTCCGGGGGAATGAGCAGTTCTTC. Protein sequence: CASRLSSGRVRGNEQFF.

The chain carries TRBV28 and TRBJ2-7; 7 bases are shared with TRBD1. Germline values: CDR1 MDHEN, CDR2 SYDVKM. With V trimmed by 6 bases and J by 6 bases, 14 bases remained unmatched. The CDR3 runs to 15 residues. CDR3 DNA sequence: TGTGCCAGCAGCCGTCTCCGGGACAGAGGAAGCGAGCAGTACTTC. Amino acids: CASSRLRDRGSEQYF.

This chain connects TRBV11-2 to TRBJ2-7, with 7 bases that match TRBD1. The J segment lost 3 bases and the V segment lost 1 base, leaving 6 bases of the junction unmatched. Germline V gene data show CDR1 as SGHAT and CDR2 as FQNNGV. The CDR3 consists of 15 residues. The CDR3 DNA is TGTGCCAGCAGCTTAGGACAGGGCCCACTCTACGAGCAGTACTTC. Protein sequence: CASSLGQGPLYEQYF.

This rearrangement joins TRBV7-2 to TRBJ2-3; perhaps TRBD1 as D (5 bases). The CDR3 loop spans 17 amino acids. Trimming shortened V by 1 base and J by 5 bases, and 19 bases separated the two germline ends. Germline loops: CDR1 SGHTA, CDR2 FQGNSA. The CDR3 DNA sequence: TGTGCCAGCAGCTTAGGGTTATCCAGGGATTACAGAGATACGCAGTATTTT. Its translation: CASSLGLSRDYRDTQYF.

The V gene is TRBV28, the J gene TRBJ1-5, with D tentatively TRBD1 (5 bases). V dropped 2 bases and J dropped 0 bases, with 8 bases sitting between them. CDR3 length equals 15 residues. The V gene's germline CDR1 is MDHEN and CDR2 SYDVKM. The CDR3 nucleotides are TGTGCCAGCAGTTTAAGGGGAAATAGCAATCAGCCCCAGCATTTT. This encodes CASSLRGNSNQPQHF.

The chain recombines TRBV27 with TRBJ1-5, with 9 nucleotides matching TRBD1. J gave up 3 bases and V 7 bases, and 13 bases lay outside the gene matches. Germline V gives CDR1 MNHEY, CDR2 SMNVEV (reference sequence). CDR3 length equals 17 residues. CDR3 nucleotide sequence: TGTGCCAGCAATCCCTCCGGGACAGGGTACTCCAATCAGCCCCAGCATTTT. Translation: CASNPSGTGYSNQPQHF.

The J gene is TRBJ1-2, the V gene TRBV27; 9 bases are shared with TRBD1. The CDR3 consists of 16 residues. Germline V gene sequence: CDR1 MNHEY, CDR2 SMNVEV (reference sequence). J gave up 6 bases and V 6 bases, and 14 bases lay outside the gene matches. The CDR3 DNA reads TGTGCCAGCAGCCCCAGGGACAGGGAGAATCGGCATGGCTACACCTTC. Its translation: CASSPRDRENRHGYTF.

The V call is TRBV18, the J call TRBJ2-7, with 8 bases fitting TRBD1. Looked up from germline, CDR1 is KGHSH and CDR2 is LQKENI. After removal of 5 bases from V and 2 bases from J, the junction contained 5 bases not matched to a gene. The CDR3 spans 14 residues. Here the CDR3 DNA reads TGTGCCAGCTCAGCCCGGGACAGGACCTACGAGCAGTACTTC. This codes for CASSARDRTYEQYF.

The V gene is TRBV6-1, the J gene TRBJ1-4, with D maybe TRBD1 (6 bases). With 0 bases removed from V and 6 bases from J, the gap between germline ends came to 11 bases. The CDR3 spans 15 residues. In germline, CDR1 is MNHNS, CDR2 SASEGT. CDR3 protein: CASSEAVGAHEKLFF. CDR3 bases: TGTGCCAGCAGTGAAGCTGTGGGGGCACATGAAAAACTGTTTTTT.

This clone is a singleton in its sample. This chain uses TRBV27 with TRBJ2-7; a weak D match, TRBD2 (6 bases). The V end was cut by 5 bases, the J end by 2 bases, with 7 bases between. Germline CDR1 is MNHEY and CDR2 is SMNVEV (reference sequence). The CDR3 runs to 12 residues. In nucleotides, the CDR3 is TGTGCCAGCAGTGGCGGGGCCTACGAGCAGTACTTC. Residues: CASSGGAYEQYF.

The V gene is TRBV6-5, the J gene TRBJ1-1; no reliable D call. Trimming took off 3 bases at V and 1 base at J, with 12 bases between the two ends. Looked up from germline, CDR1 is MNHEY and CDR2 is SVGAGI. The CDR3 extends over 15 amino acids. The CDR3 region is CASSYTGPPNTEAFF. In DNA form, the CDR3 reads TGTGCCAGCAGTTATACTGGGCCCCCGAACACTGAAGCTTTCTTT.

The V gene is TRBV27, the J gene TRBJ2-1; possible D gene TRBD1, 6 bases. CDR3 size: 14 residues. Trimming took off 8 bases at V and 3 bases at J, with 14 bases between the two ends. CDR1 and CDR2 from the germline V gene are MNHEY and SMNVEV (reference sequence). Written as DNA, the CDR3 is TGTGCCAGCGCCCAGGGGTTTGGCTACAATGAGCAGTTCTTC. This codes for CASAQGFGYNEQFF.

The chain joins TRBV6-5 to TRBJ2-1, with a tentative D call TRBD1 (5 bases). V gave up 3 bases and J gave up 2 bases, with 8 bases separating them. The CDR3 has 14 amino acids. Germline V gene data show CDR1 as MNHEY and CDR2 as SVGAGI. CDR3 sequence reads: CASSYKGPYNEQFF. The CDR3 DNA sequence: TGTGCCAGCAGTTATAAGGGGCCCTACAATGAGCAGTTCTTC.

The chain combines TRBV29-1 with TRBJ1-2, with D maybe TRBD1 (5 bases). V was shortened by 7 bases and J by 2 bases, with 11 bases between the two germline ends. Per germline, CDR1 SQVTM and CDR2 ANQGSEA. The CDR3 extends over 12 amino acids. The CDR3 DNA sequence: TGCAGCGCTGGGGCGGTCAACTATGGCTACACCTTC. This codes for CSAGAVNYGYTF.

V and J are TRBV19 and TRBJ2-1; D is possibly TRBD2 (5 bases). The ends were cut back, 6 bases at V and 9 bases at J, with 6 bases in the middle. Germline-derived CDR1 and CDR2 are LNHDA and SQIVND (reference sequence). The length of the CDR3 is 10 residues. DNA of the CDR3: TGTGCCAGTAGAGGGAGTGAGCAGTTCTTC. As protein: CASRGSEQFF.

The chain combines TRBV7-6 with TRBJ2-2; 9 nucleotides align to TRBD1. Trimming removed 6 bases from V and 8 bases from J; junction bases left unmatched: 13. CDR1 is SGHVS, CDR2 FNYEAQ, per germline. This CDR3 has 16 residues. The CDR3 DNA is TGTGCCAGCAGAGCTCCGGGACAGGGTTACGTGGGGGAGCTGTTTTTT. This translates into CASRAPGQGYVGELFF.

The rearrangement joins TRBV9 to TRBJ2-1, with a weak D call TRBD2 (6 bases). CDR3 length equals 16 residues. Germline values: CDR1 SGDLS, CDR2 YYNGEE. Trimming removed 4 bases from V and 0 bases from J, with 14 bases in between. The CDR3 sequence is CASSPVGGSSYNEQFF. The DNA for the CDR3 is TGTGCCAGCAGCCCTGTCGGGGGAAGCTCCTACAATGAGCAGTTCTTC.

This rearrangement joins TRBV5-1 to TRBJ2-7, with 9 positions matching TRBD2. The CDR3 spans 16 residues. Germline V gene data show CDR1 as SGHRS and CDR2 as YFSETQ. Trimming took 2 bases from V and 0 from J; bases not matched to a gene: 6. CDR3 bases: TGCGCCAGCAGCTTAAATAGCGGGAGTCCCTCCTACGAGCAGTACTTC. Protein product: CASSLNSGSPSYEQYF.

The chain carries TRBV6-6 and TRBJ1-1; possible D gene TRBD1, 6 bases. The V gene's germline CDR1 is MNHNY and CDR2 SVGAGI (reference sequence). This CDR3 has 14 amino acids. Trimming removed 6 bases from V and 1 base from J, with 12 bases in between. CDR3 region: CASRTGFRNTEAFF. In DNA form, the CDR3 reads TGTGCCAGCAGGACAGGTTTTAGGAACACTGAAGCTTTCTTT.

The chain joins TRBV4-2 to TRBJ2-1, with 9 bases identical to TRBD2. Unmatched junction bases numbered 4, after V lost 4 bases and J lost 3 bases. Germline V CDR1 and CDR2: LGHNA, YNFKEQ. The CDR3 contains 15 residues. DNA of the CDR3: TGTGCCAGCAGCCCGCGACTAGCGGACTACAATGAGCAGTTCTTC. This codes for CASSPRLADYNEQFF.

This chain links TRBV10-2 with TRBJ2-1; the D gene is possibly TRBD2 (6 bases). V lost 6 bases and J 4 bases, leaving 13 bases between the germline ends. CDR3 length: 14 residues. Germline V gene data show CDR1 as WSHSY and CDR2 as SAAADI. CDR3 DNA: TGCGCCAGCAGCACCGGGACTGGATACAATGAGCAGTTCTTC. Translation gives CASSTGTGYNEQFF.

The J gene is TRBJ2-7, the V gene TRBV4-1; a possible D gene is TRBD2 (6 bases). The V end lost 3 bases, the J end lost 0 bases, and 12 bases lay between the germline ends. The germline V gene has CDR1 MGHRA and CDR2 YSYEKL. The CDR3 is 15 amino acids. The CDR3 DNA follows: TGCGCCAGCAGCCATCAGTCTAGCGTCTCCTACGAGCAGTACTTC. The encoded protein is CASSHQSSVSYEQYF.

The rearrangement links TRBV19 to TRBJ2-5; 7 bases are shared with TRBD2. Judging by the DNA end, TRBJ2-7 fits better; the J call may be wrong. Germline CDR1 LNHDA, CDR2 SQIVND (reference sequence). CDR3 length equals 13 residues. The CDR3 spells CASSSGSSYEQYF. The CDR3 DNA is TGTGCCAGTAGTAGCGGGAGCTCCTACGAGCAGTACTTC.

The J gene is TRBJ1-1, the V gene TRBV6-6; 8 bases fit TRBD1. CDR1 is MNHNY and CDR2 is SVGAGI in the germline V gene (reference sequence). V gave up 6 bases and J gave up 0 bases; unmatched junction bases: 3. The length of the CDR3 is 14 residues. Written as DNA, the CDR3 is TGTGCCAGCAGCGACAGGGGCATGAACACTGAAGCTTTCTTT. It specifies CASSDRGMNTEAFF.

The CDR3 coding sequence is TGTGCCAGTAGTTCCCCCGGCAGCGGGCCCTACGAGCAGTACTTC. It is translated as CASSSPGSGPYEQYF. The chain recombines TRBV19 with TRBJ2-7; a weak D match, TRBD2 (6 bases). Germline-derived CDR1 and CDR2 are LNHDA and SQIVND (reference sequence). The CDR3 runs 15 residues. Trimming removed 5 bases from V and 2 bases from J, with 16 bases in between.

The chain couples TRBV6-1 to TRBJ2-2, with TRBD1 as a possible D gene (5 bases). Germline V gene data show CDR1 as MNHNS and CDR2 as SASEGT. This CDR3 contains 13 residues. Between the trimmed V and J ends, which lost 7 bases and 5 bases, there was a span of 11 bases. CDR3 bases: TGTGCCAGCACTTTCAGGGAAACCGGGGAGCTGTTTTTT. Translated, it gives CASTFRETGELFF.

The V gene is TRBV4-1, the J gene TRBJ1-1, with D hard to call. Germline V gene data show CDR1 as MGHRA and CDR2 as YSYEKL. The CDR3 covers 12 residues. V was pared by 2 bases and J by 2 bases, with 3 bases between. CDR3 DNA sequence: TGCGCCAGCAGCCAAACTAACACTGAAGCTTTCTTT. Amino acid sequence: CASSQTNTEAFF.

The V and J genes are TRBV9 and TRBJ2-7; a weak D match, TRBD2 (5 bases). The CDR3 has 14 amino acids. V dropped 0 bases and J dropped 5 bases, with 12 bases sitting between them. From germline, CDR1 is SGDLS and CDR2 YYNGEE. The DNA of the CDR3 is TGTGCCAGCAGCGTAGCCCGTGTCGGGGACGAGCAGTACTTC. This translates into CASSVARVGDEQYF.